This T cell receptor beta chain is drawn from a study of shared clonotypes between healthy human individuals. Study information: Per-donor plates numbered three CD4 naive, three CD4 memory, two CD8 naive and one CD8 memory.

Using immunoSEQ multiplex PCR, the repertoire was profiled, and TCRdb retains in-frame clones only, with some absent. Among about 1 million clones, about 77% were seen once, and the ten largest hold roughly 1.5%. Study-level findings and limits: Sequencing depth was predicted to influence how clonotypes are shared among donors.

On this clone itself: Its target is not known.

Germline loops: CDR1 MGHRA, CDR2 YSYEKL. The CDR3 runs 18 residues. V dropped 1 base and J dropped 2 bases, with 18 bases sitting between them. Negatively enriched CD4+ T cells were divided by CD45RA into naive and memory. The source of this sequence is a man aged 18 to 29 in good health. Sample: memory CD4+ T cells sorted from blood. This sample's subset: CD45RA-negative fraction. The chain carries TRBV4-1 and TRBJ1-3, with a tentative D call TRBD1 (5 bases). The DNA of the CDR3 is TGCGCCAGCAGCCAAGGTACTGGGATGGGGGTGACTGGAAACACCATATATTTT. Its translation: CASSQGTGMGVTGNTIYF.